The T cell receptor beta chain described here comes from a study of blood T cells in healthy people across ages. Through a sample-barcoded 5' primer and a J-beta primer mix, a second PCR was run for about 7 to 12 cycles. TCRdb re-called the 5' RACE reads through MiXCR, storing one row per CDR3 protein. Of about 590,000 distinct CDR3 sequences listed, about 30% are singletons. This clonotype has a count of ten or more. The germline V and J ends were trimmed by 4 bases and 2 bases, with 0 bases remaining between them. CDR1 and CDR2 from the germline V gene are ENHRY and SYGVKD. The CDR3 totals 12 residues.

Sequences were obtained from blood. The chain has TRBV10-3 and TRBJ2-6, with unresolved D. The TCR sequence derives from a woman over 75 in good health. The CDR3 spells CAISAGANVLTF. The CDR3 bases are TGTGCCATCAGTGCTGGGGCCAACGTCCTGACTTTC.